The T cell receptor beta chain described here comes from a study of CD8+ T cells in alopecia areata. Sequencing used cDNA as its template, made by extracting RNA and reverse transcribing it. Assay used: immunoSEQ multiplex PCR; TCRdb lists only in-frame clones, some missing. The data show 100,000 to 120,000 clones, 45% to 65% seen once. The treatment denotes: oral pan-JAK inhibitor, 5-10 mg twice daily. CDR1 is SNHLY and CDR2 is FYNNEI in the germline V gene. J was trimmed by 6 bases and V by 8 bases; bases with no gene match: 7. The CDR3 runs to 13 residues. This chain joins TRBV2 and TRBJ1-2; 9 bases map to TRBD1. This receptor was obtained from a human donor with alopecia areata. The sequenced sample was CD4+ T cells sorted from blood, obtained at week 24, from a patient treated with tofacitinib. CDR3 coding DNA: TGTGCCAGCCCGGGACAGGGAGGCCATGGCTACACCTTC. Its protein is CASPGQGGHGYTF.